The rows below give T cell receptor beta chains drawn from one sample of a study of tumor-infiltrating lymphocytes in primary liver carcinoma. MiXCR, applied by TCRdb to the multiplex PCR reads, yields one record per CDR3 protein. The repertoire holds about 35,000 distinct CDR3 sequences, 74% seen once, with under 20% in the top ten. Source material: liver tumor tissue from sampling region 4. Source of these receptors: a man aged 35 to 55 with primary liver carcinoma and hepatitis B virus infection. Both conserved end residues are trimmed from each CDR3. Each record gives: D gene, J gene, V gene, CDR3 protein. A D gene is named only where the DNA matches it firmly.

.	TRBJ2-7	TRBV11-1	ASRGKRSYEHY
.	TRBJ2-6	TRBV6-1	ASSEGVDGANVVT
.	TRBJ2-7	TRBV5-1	ASCLAEGGMCPYEQY
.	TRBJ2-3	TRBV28	ASSKRVLTDTQY
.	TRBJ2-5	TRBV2	ASSESSAYQETQY
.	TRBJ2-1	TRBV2	ASSPGAQHYNEQF
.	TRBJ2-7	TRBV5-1	ASRHTDEEQY
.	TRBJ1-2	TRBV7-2	ASSLEGQRFRGYT
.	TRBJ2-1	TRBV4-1	ANCQEGAAGRKQF
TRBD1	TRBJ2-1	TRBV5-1	ASGVTGGLGGEQF
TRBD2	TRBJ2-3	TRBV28	ASTSGASGRYSDTQY
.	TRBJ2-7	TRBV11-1	TSNLTGSGEYEQY
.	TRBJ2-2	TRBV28	ASRRGGTGELF
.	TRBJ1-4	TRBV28	ASSSQTVSNEKLF
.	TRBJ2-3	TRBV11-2	ASIPSGRANTQY
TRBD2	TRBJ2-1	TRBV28	ANIPPDRGGYNEQF
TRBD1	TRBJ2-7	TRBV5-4	ASSLQGLDERY
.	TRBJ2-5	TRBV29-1	SSSGKDQETQY
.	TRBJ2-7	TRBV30	TCSTNGYEQY
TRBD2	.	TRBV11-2	ASSETGTSGRNEQY
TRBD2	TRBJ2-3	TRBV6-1	ASSRTSGTVTDTQY
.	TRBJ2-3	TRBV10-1	ASSARGDTQY
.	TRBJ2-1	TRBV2	ASSVLLSYNERF